This is a list of T cell receptor beta chains from one sample in a study of blood T cell repertoires in COVID-19. Some clones are missing from TCRdb's copy, which holds only in-frame ones; the method was immunoSEQ multiplex PCR. The sample carries 180,000 or so clones, around 80% recorded once. The sequenced sample was PBMCs or T cells enriched from blood (not recorded which). Source of these receptors: a man aged 50 to 60 who had recovered from COVID-19. Both conserved end residues are trimmed from each CDR3. Clone sizes are given selectively: once, few, many, or a class where the clone is expanded.

>TRBV5-1|TRBJ2-2|-
ASSRGQGRTGELF
>TRBV5-1|TRBJ1-1|-
ASSRSGTDLEAF
>TRBV9|TRBJ1-1|few
ASSARQENTEAF
>TRBV28|TRBJ2-7|-
ASRQTGYEQY
>TRBV19|TRBJ2-7|once
ASSTTSGGAYEQY
>TRBV6-4|TRBJ1-1|-
ASRSDRNTEAF
>TRBV11-3|TRBJ2-6|-
ASSPMGGSGANVLT
>TRBV5-1|TRBJ1-6|few
ASSLSGIANSPLH
>TRBV6-5|TRBJ1-2|-
ASRASIYGYT
>TRBV6-1|TRBJ1-5|-
ASSDGLPGQPNQPQH
>TRBV27|TRBJ2-7|-
ASSLDRDLGYEQY
>TRBV5-6|TRBJ1-2|-
ASSTYRGRGYGYT
>TRBV6-5|TRBJ1-1|-
ASSPRQGAGTEAF
>TRBV11-3|TRBJ2-1|-
ASSPNRGNEQF
>TRBV10-1|TRBJ2-5|-
ASSESRGGAETQY
>TRBV28|TRBJ1-6|-
ASSFPQGLSPLH
>TRBV2|TRBJ1-3|-
ASSEEVFSGNTIY
>TRBV5-6|TRBJ1-2|-
ASSIRDRAYGYT
>TRBV9|TRBJ1-2|-
ASSISTGHYGYT
>TRBV7-3|TRBJ1-2|-
ASSFDAGVGGYT